The following is a T cell receptor (beta chain) sequence with its context. What it binds is not known. V was trimmed by 3 bases and J by 1 base, leaving 21 bases between them. This CDR3 region has 18 residues. Germline CDR1 is LNHDA and CDR2 is SQIVND (reference sequence). This entry comes from a study of OX40 agonist ivuxolimab in advanced cancers. The overall study: The dose-escalation cohort was around 83% male, with a mean age of approximately 62 years, ranging roughly 20 to 90. Prior checkpoint blockade (anti-PD-1, anti-PD-L1 or anti-CTLA-4) was permitted; around 40% had it.

Overall study results and limits: Both blood CD4+ and CD8+ T cells showed clonal growth by week 6 at 0.1 to 3.0 mg/kg.

Peripheral blood came from all dose cohorts at three timepoints. The method was immunoSEQ multiplex PCR; TCRdb's version includes in-frame clones alone and lacks a portion of them. Found here are 20,000 to 25,000 clones, 70% to 90% of them singletons; the top ten hold over 8.5%. This sequence was found in an adult with an advanced solid tumor such as melanoma, head and neck, liver or kidney cancer. Source: CD4+ or CD8+ T cells sorted from blood, taken in a trial of the OX40 agonist ivuxolimab. The V gene is TRBV19, the J gene TRBJ1-1; D is uncertain. This CDR3 is CASSMFGAGRPENTEAFF. The CDR3 bases are TGTGCCAGTAGTATGTTTGGAGCGGGCAGGCCGGAGAACACTGAAGCTTTCTTT. Supplemented by reference TRBV19 and TRBJ1-1, the full variable domain reads DGGITQSPKYLFRKEGQNVTLSCEQNLNHDAMYWYRQDPGQGLRLIYYSQIVNDFQKGDIAEGYSVSREKKESFPLTVTSAQKNPTAFYLCASSMFGAGRPENTEAFFGQGTRLTVV.